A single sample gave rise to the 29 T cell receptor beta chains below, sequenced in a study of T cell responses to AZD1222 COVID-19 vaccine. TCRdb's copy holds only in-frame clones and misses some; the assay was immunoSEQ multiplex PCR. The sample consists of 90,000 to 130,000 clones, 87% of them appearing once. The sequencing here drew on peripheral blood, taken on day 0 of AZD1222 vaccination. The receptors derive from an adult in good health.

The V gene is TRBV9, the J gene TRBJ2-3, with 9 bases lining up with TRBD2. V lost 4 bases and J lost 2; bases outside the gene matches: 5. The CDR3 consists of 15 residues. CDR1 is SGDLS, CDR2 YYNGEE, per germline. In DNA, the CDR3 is TGTGCCAGCAGCCCCAGCGGGAGGCCCACAGATACGCAGTATTTT. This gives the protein CASSPSGRPTDTQYF.

The CDR3 sequence is CASNQAGIPSYEQYF. The CDR3 region has the DNA TGTGCCAGCAACCAAGCAGGGATCCCCTCTTACGAGCAGTACTTC. The rearrangement links TRBV5-6 to TRBJ2-7; D perhaps matches TRBD1 (5 bases). With 6 bases removed from V and 4 bases from J, the gap between germline ends came to 20 bases. CDR3 length: 15 amino acids. Looked up from germline, CDR1 is SGHDT and CDR2 is YYEEEE.

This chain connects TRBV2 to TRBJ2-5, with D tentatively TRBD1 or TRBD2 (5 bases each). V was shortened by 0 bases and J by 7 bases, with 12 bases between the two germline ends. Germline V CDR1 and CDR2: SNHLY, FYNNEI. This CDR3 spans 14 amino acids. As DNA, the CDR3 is TGTGCCAGCAGTGAAGCTAGGGACCAGGGGACCCAGTACTTC. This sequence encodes CASSEARDQGTQYF.

The DNA for the CDR3 is TGTGCCAGCAGTTCTCCGGGACAAGCCTACGAGCAGTACTTC. Translating it yields CASSSPGQAYEQYF. V gene TRBV28 combines with J gene TRBJ2-7, with D perhaps TRBD1 (6 bases). Trimming removed 4 bases from V and 2 bases from J, with 12 bases in between. The length of the CDR3 is 14 residues. Germline-derived CDR1 and CDR2 are MDHEN and SYDVKM. Full variable domain (rest looked up from reference TRBV28 and TRBJ2-7): DVKVTQSSRYLVKRTGEKVFLECVQDMDHENMFWYRQDPGLGLRLIYFSYDVKMKEKGDIPEGYSVSREKKERFSLILESASTNQTSMYLCASSSPGQAYEQYFGPGTRLTVT.

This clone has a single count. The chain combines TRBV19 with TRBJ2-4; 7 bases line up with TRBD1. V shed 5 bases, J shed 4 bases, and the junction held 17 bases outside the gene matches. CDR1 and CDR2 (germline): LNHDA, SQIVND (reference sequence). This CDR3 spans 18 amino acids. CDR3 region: CASSGAGDSLSPKNIQYF. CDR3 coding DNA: TGTGCCAGTAGTGGGGCCGGGGACAGTCTGAGCCCTAAAAACATTCAGTACTTC.

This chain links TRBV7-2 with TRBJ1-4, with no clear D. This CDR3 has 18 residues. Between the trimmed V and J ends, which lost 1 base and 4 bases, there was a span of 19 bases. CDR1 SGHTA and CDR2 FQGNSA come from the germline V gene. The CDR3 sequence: CASSLGAGVSQSNEKLFF. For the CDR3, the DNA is TGTGCCAGCAGCTTAGGGGCAGGAGTTAGTCAGAGTAATGAAAAACTGTTTTTT. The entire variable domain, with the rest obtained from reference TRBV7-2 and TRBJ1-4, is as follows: GAGVSQSPSNKVTEKGKDVELRCDPISGHTALYWYRQSLGQGLEFLIYFQGNSAPDKSGLPSDRFSAERTGGSVSTLTIQRTQQEDSAVYLCASSLGAGVSQSNEKLFFGSGTQLSVL.

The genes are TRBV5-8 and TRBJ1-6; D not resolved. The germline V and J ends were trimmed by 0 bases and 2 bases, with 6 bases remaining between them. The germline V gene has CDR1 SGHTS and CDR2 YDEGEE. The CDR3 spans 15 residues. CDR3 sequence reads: CASSLEGAYNSPLHF. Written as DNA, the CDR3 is TGTGCCAGCAGCTTGGAGGGTGCCTATAATTCACCCCTCCACTTT.

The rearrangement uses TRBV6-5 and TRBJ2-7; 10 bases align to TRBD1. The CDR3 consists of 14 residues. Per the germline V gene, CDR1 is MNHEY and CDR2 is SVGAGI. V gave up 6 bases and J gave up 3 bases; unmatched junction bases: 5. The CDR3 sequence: CASSPTGGVYEQYF. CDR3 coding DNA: TGTGCCAGCAGCCCGACAGGGGGCGTCTACGAGCAGTACTTC.

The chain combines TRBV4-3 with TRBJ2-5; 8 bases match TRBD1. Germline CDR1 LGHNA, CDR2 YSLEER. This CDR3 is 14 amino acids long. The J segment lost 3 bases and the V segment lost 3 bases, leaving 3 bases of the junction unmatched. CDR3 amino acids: CASSQQGAKETQYF. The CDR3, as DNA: TGCGCCAGCAGCCAGCAGGGGGCTAAAGAGACCCAGTACTTC.

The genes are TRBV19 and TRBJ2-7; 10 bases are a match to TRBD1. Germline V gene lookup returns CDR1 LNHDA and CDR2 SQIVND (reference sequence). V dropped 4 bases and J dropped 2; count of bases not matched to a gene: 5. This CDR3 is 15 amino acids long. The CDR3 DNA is TGTGCCAGTAGTAGACAGGGGGCCACACCCTACGAGCAGTACTTC. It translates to CASSRQGATPYEQYF.

CDR3 sequence reads: CASSQGPNSPLHF. The CDR3 nucleotides read TGTGCCAGCAGCCAGGGACCGAATTCACCCCTCCACTTT. The chain couples TRBV7-3 to TRBJ1-6; D is perhaps TRBD1 (5 bases). The CDR3 has 13 residues. Germline CDR1 SGHTA, CDR2 FQGTGA. V was shortened by 5 bases and J by 7 bases, with 9 bases between the two germline ends.

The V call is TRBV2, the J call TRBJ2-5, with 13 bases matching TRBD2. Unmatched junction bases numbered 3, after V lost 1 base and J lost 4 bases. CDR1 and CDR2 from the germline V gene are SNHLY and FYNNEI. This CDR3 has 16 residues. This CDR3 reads CASSEGTSGSRETQYF. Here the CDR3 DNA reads TGTGCCAGCAGTGAAGGGACTAGCGGGAGCAGAGAGACCCAGTACTTC.

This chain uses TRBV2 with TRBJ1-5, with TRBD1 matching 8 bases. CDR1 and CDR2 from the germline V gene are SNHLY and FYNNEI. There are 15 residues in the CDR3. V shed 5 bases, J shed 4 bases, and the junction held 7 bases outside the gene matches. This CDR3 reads CASSPGQGGNQPQHF. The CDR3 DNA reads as TGTGCCAGCAGTCCAGGACAGGGAGGGAATCAGCCCCAGCATTTT.

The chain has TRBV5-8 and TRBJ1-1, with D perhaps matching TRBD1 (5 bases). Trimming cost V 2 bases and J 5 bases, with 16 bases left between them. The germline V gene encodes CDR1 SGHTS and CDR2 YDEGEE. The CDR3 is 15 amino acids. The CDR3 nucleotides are TGTGCCAGCAGCTTTACCACCGGGACGGGGACTGAAGCTTTCTTT. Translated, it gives CASSFTTGTGTEAFF.

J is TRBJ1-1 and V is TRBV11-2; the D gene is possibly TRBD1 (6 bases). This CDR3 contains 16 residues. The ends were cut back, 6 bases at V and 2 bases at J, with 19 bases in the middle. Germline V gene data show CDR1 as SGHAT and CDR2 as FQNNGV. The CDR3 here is CASRSRDIRKNTEAFF. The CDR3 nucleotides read TGTGCCAGCAGGTCCCGGGACATAAGAAAAAACACTGAAGCTTTCTTT.

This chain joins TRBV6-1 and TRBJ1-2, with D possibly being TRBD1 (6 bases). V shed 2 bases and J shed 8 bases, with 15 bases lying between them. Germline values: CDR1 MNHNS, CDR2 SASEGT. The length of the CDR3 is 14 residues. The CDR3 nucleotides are TGTGCCAGCAGTGAAATGGGCAGGGGTGGGGGCTACACCTTC. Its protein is CASSEMGRGGGYTF.

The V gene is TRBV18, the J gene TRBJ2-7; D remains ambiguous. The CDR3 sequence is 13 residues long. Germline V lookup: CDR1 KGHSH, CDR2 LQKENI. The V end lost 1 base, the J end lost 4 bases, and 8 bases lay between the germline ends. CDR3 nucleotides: TGTGCCAGCTCACCACTACTCAATTACGAGCAGTACTTC. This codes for CASSPLLNYEQYF.

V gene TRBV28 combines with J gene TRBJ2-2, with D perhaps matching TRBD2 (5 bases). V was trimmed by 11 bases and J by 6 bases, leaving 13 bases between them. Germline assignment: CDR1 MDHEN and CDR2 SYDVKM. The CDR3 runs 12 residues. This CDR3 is CAAGRVPGELFF. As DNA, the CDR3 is TGTGCCGCCGGGCGGGTCCCCGGGGAGCTGTTTTTT.

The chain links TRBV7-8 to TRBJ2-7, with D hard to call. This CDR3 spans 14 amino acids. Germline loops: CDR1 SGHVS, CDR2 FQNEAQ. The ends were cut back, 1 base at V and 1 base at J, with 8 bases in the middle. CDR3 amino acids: CASSLDRQSYEQYF. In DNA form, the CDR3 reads TGTGCCAGCAGCTTAGATCGCCAGTCCTACGAGCAGTACTTC.

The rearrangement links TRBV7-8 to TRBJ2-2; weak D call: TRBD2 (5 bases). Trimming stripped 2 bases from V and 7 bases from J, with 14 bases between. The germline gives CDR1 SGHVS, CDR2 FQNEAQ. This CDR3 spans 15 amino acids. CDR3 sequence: CASSLLALGNGELFF. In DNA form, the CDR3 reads TGTGCCAGCAGCTTACTAGCCCTGGGGAACGGGGAGCTGTTTTTT.

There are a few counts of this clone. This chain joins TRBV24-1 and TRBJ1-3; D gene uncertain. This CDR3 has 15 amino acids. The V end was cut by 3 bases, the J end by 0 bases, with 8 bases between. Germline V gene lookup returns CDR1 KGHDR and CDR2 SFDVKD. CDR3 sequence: CATSDVGGSGNTIYF. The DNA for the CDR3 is TGTGCCACCAGTGATGTCGGCGGCTCTGGAAACACCATATATTTT.

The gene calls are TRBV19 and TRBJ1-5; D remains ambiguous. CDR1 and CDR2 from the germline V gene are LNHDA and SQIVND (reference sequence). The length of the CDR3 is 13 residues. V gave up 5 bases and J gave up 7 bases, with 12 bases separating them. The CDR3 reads CASSLSAGQPQHF. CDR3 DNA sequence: TGTGCCAGTAGTCTTTCAGCGGGACAGCCCCAGCATTTT.

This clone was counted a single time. The CDR3 DNA reads TGTGCCAGTAGTACTTCCAGGGCCACTGAAGCTTTCTTT. It translates to CASSTSRATEAFF. This chain uses TRBV19 with TRBJ1-1; D is possibly TRBD1 (5 bases). Germline V gene data show CDR1 as LNHDA and CDR2 as SQIVND (reference sequence). The CDR3 contains 13 residues. Trimming removed 4 bases from V and 4 bases from J, with 10 bases in between.

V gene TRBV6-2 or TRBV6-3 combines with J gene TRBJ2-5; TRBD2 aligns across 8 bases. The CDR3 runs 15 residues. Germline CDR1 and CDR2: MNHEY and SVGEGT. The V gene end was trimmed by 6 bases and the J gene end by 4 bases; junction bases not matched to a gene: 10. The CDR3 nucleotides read TGTGCCAGCAGCTCCCCGGGACTAGGTGCAGAGACCCAGTACTTC. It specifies CASSSPGLGAETQYF.

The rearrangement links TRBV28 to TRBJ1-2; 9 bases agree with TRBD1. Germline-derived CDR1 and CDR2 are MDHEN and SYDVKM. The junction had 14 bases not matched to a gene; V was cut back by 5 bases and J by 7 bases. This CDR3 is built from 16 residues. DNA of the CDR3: TGTGCCAGCAGTCCGCTCACCGGGACAGGGAAGGGTGGCTACACCTTC. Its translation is CASSPLTGTGKGGYTF.

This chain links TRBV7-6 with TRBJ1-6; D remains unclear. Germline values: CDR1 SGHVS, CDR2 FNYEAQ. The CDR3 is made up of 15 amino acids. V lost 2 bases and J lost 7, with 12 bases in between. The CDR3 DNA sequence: TGTGCCAGCAGCTTAACCCAGGCTGACAATTCACCCCTCCACTTT. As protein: CASSLTQADNSPLHF. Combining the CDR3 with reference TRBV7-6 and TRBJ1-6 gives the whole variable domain GAGVSQSPRYKVTKRGQDVALRCDPISGHVSLYWYRQALGQGPEFLTYFNYEAQQDKSGLPNDRFSAERPEGSISTLTIQRTEQRDSAMYRCASSLTQADNSPLHFGNGTRLTVT.

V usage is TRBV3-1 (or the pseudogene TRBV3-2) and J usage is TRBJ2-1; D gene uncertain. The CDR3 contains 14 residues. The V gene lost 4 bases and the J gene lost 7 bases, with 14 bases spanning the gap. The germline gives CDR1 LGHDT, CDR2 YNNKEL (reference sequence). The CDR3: CASSPPRQRNEQFF. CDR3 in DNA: TGTGCCAGCAGCCCCCCACGGCAGAGGAATGAGCAGTTCTTC.

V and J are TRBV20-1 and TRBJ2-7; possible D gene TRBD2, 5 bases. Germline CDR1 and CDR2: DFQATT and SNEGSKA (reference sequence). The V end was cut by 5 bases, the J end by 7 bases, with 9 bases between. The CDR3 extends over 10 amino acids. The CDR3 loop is CSARRREQYF. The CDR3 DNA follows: TGCAGTGCTCGGCGGAGGGAGCAGTACTTC.

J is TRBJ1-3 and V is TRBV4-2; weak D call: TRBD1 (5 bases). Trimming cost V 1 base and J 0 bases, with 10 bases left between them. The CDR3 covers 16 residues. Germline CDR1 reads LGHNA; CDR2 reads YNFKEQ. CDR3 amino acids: CASSQAAGTSGNTIYF. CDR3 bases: TGTGCCAGCAGCCAAGCGGCCGGGACCTCTGGAAACACCATATATTTT.